What follows describes a single T cell receptor (beta chain). This clonotype has a count of ten or more. The antigen this receptor binds is unknown. Base qualities are not recorded, but no much larger clone differs from it by a single base. These data come from a study of neurological immune-mediated disorders (dated by TCRdb to between 2018 and 2021). In terms of the full investigation: Peripheral blood TCR-beta repertoires from HTLV-I-associated myelopathy (HAM/TSP) patients, multiple sclerosis patients and healthy controls were compared by UMI-based sequencing. Longitudinal samples, technical triplicates and paired sorted CD4+ and CD8+ T-cell subsets, alongside PBMC samples, were included among the roughly 110 TCR-beta libraries. Of the approximately 66 subjects in the cohort, about 14 were HAM/TSP patients, about 34 were multiple sclerosis patients, and about 20 were healthy controls. The paper as a whole reports these results and caveats: TCR clonal expansion was highest in HAM/TSP patients and lowest in MS patients, with MS patients falling below even healthy controls. Expanded clones from different subjects shared no identical CDR3 amino acid sequences, which suggests that TCR-beta repertoires were private in all groups.

To synthesize cDNA, template-switch 5'RACE was performed with a primer carrying a 10-nucleotide random unique molecular identifier so that each TCR transcript was tagged. Over 170 million TCR-beta sequences, covering 15-18 subjects, were produced in each sequencing run. The RNeasy kit was used for extraction of total RNA. The KAPA Real-time Library Amplification kit was used to amplify TCR-beta VDJ regions with primers for the TCR constant region and the 5'RACE anchor. Sample indexes and Illumina adaptors were added in a first PCR, and a second PCR then increased library yield. The roughly 650 bp TCR product was size-selected on a 2% E-gel SizeSelection system after Ampure bead purification. Library quality was checked on a Bioanalyzer, concentration was measured with Qubit, and libraries were quantified with the Kapa Library Quantification kit before pooling. An Illumina HiSeq 2500 sequenced the libraries paired-end 2 x 150 bp. To increase sequence diversity, about 25-31% phiX was spiked into each library pool. The original methods were these. Quality-filtered reads were processed with the UMI-based MiGEC pipeline, which removed over 75% of raw TCR sequences during error correction. VDJ genes were aligned to IMGT germline references, and clonotypes were defined by unique CDR3 amino acid sequence plus V-J genes. Clonal expansion, Shannon diversity and CDR3 relatedness were evaluated with VDJtools (CalcPairwiseDistances, ClusterSamples), while phylogenetic trees were built in CLCbio workbench. A clone was classed as expanded if it had 8 or more unique UMIs, a cutoff based on coefficient-of-variation modelling across technical triplicates. The raw public data were reprocessed by TCRdb itself: fastp quality trimming at Q25, MiXCR clonotype calling, in-frame beta chains only. Entries are consolidated by CDR3 protein sequence, retaining the most common genes and DNA. These V and J calls are TCRdb output, not the study's own analysis. The sample profile shows 45,000 to 50,000 distinct CDR3 sequences; more than 20% of them were found once. The ten top clones hold roughly 25% of the sample.

Blood bank volunteers in Maryland, USA served as the healthy controls. For unsorted PBMC libraries, 2 million PBMCs were used after storage in RNAlater at -80 degrees C until RNA extraction. Peripheral blood was subjected to Ficoll-Hypaque density gradient centrifugation to isolate PBMCs, which were then cryopreserved in liquid nitrogen. The CDR3 numbers 18 residues from cysteine through phenylalanine. Solely the CDR3 DNA is kept, with 54 bases framed from the first base. V is pruned by 2 bases and J by 6 bases, leaving 13 bases of the junction without a gene match. The V and J segments used are TRBV12-3 or TRBV12-4 and TRBJ2-5; the central 12 bases match TRBD1. This receptor was identified in a woman aged 65 to 85 in good health. Sequencing was performed on PBMCs. The CDR3 region: CASSLWGPGQGARKTQYF. The base sequence is TGTGCCAGCAGTTTATGGGGTCCGGGACAGGGGGCGAGAAAGACCCAGTACTTC.